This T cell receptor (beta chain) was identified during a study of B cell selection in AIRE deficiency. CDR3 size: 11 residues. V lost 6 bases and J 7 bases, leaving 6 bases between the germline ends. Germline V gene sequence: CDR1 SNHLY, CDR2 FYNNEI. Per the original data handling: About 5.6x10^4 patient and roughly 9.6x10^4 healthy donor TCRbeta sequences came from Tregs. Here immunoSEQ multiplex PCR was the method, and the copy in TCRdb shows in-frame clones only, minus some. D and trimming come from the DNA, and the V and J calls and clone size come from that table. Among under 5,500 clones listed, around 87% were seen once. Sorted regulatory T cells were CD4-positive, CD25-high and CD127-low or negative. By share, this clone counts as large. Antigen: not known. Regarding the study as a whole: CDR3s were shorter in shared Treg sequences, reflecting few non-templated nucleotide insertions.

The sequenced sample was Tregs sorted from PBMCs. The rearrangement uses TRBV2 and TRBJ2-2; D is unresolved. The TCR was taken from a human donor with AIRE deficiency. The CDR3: CASRTYGELFF. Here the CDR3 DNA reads TGTGCCAGCAGGACGTACGGGGAGCTGTTTTTT.